A single sample gave rise to the 32 T cell receptor beta chains below, sequenced in a study of radiation and T cells in renal cell carcinoma. Time point given: baseline pretreatment blood. As to treatment: 15 Gy SBRT to primary tumor, nephrectomy 4 weeks later. TCRdb's table, derived via immunoSEQ multiplex PCR, lists solely in-frame clones and lacks some. The data show 150,000 or so clones, approximately 82% seen once. Here the sequenced sample was blood, taken from a patient whose treatment included radiotherapy and nephrectomy. Receptors were obtained from a woman between 45 and 65 years old with renal cell carcinoma.

This clone was seen a handful of times. The chain combines TRBV20-1 with TRBJ1-2, with D unresolved. The CDR3 has 11 amino acids. With 3 bases removed from V and 3 bases from J, the gap between germline ends came to 5 bases. Germline assignment: CDR1 DFQATT and CDR2 SNEGSKA (reference sequence). Here the CDR3 DNA reads TGCAGTGCTAGGTCCGACTATGGCTACACCTTC. It codes for CSARSDYGYTF.

The J gene is TRBJ1-5, the V gene TRBV19; no clear D gene. The CDR3 extends over 15 amino acids. Germline-derived CDR1 and CDR2 are LNHDA and SQIVND (reference sequence). Between the trimmed V and J ends, which lost 4 bases and 0 bases, there was a span of 10 bases. CDR3 nucleotides: TGTGCCAGTAGTACGGCAGGCCCTAGCAATCAGCCCCAGCATTTT. Translated: CASSTAGPSNQPQHF.

The chain employs TRBV18 and TRBJ1-1; 7 bases are a match to TRBD1. CDR3 length: 15 residues. Germline V gene sequence: CDR1 KGHSH, CDR2 LQKENI. The trim removed 3 bases at V and 1 base at J, leaving 5 bases unmatched. This chain's CDR3 is CASSPRDSRNTEAFF. CDR3 bases: TGTGCCAGCTCACCCCGGGACAGTCGGAACACTGAAGCTTTCTTT.

The chain links TRBV19 to TRBJ1-5, with 10 positions matching TRBD1. Germline V CDR1 and CDR2: LNHDA, SQIVND (reference sequence). The length of the CDR3 is 17 residues. V shed 6 bases, J shed 2 bases, and the junction held 10 bases outside the gene matches. The CDR3 is CASSRLGTGAGNQPQHF. The CDR3 DNA sequence: TGTGCCAGTAGCAGACTCGGGACAGGGGCAGGCAATCAGCCCCAGCATTTT.

About this clone itself: Germline is not matched at one junction end, which may reflect a read error. V usage is TRBV7-9 and J usage is TRBJ1-1; 7 positions agree with TRBD1. The germline CDR1 and CDR2 sequences are SEHNR and FQNEAQ (reference sequence). The CDR3 consists of 13 residues. CDR3 region: CASSGDRDSGTTF. The CDR3 region has the DNA TGTGCCAGCAGTGGAGACCGGGACAGTGGTACTACCTTT.

A single count supports this clone. Here the CDR3 DNA reads TGTGCCTGGAGTGTAATGGCGGGGGGGCTTAGTGAGCAGTTCTTC. Residues: CAWSVMAGGLSEQFF. This sequence joins TRBV30 and TRBJ2-1; 9 bases are a match to TRBD2. This CDR3 comprises 15 residues. The V and J ends lost 0 bases and 9 bases, in that order; junction bases with no gene match: 9. Looked up from germline, CDR1 is GTSNPN and CDR2 is SVGIG (reference sequence).

The genes are TRBV28 and TRBJ1-3; 7 bases are a match to TRBD1. CDR1 is MDHEN and CDR2 is SYDVKM in the germline V gene. The CDR3 has 16 residues. The junction had 15 bases not matched to a gene; V was cut back by 6 bases and J by 7 bases. This CDR3 is CASSSRDSFRGNTIYF. CDR3 bases: TGTGCCAGCAGCTCCCGGGACAGTTTTCGTGGTAACACCATATATTTT.

The chain is built from TRBV5-1 and TRBJ2-7; D remains ambiguous. The germline V gene has CDR1 SGHRS and CDR2 YFSETQ. The CDR3 is made up of 14 amino acids. Between the trimmed V and J ends, which lost 6 bases and 2 bases, there was a span of 15 bases. CDR3 protein: CASTRGIAPYEQYF. The CDR3 DNA reads as TGCGCCAGCACCCGCGGAATCGCTCCCTACGAGCAGTACTTC.

This clone was observed a single time. For the CDR3, the DNA is TGCAGCGCCCCGCAGCGGGGGAGCTCCTACAATGAGCAGTTCTTC. Its translation is CSAPQRGSSYNEQFF. The V gene is TRBV29-1, the J gene TRBJ2-1; 8 nucleotides align to TRBD2. The CDR3 has 15 residues. The junction had 8 bases not matched to a gene; V was cut back by 7 bases and J by 0 bases. CDR1 is SQVTM, CDR2 ANQGSEA, per germline.

This clone was seen a few times. The sample has other DNA sequences that encode this CDR3 too. The chain combines TRBV29-1 with TRBJ1-1; unclear D gene. This CDR3 spans 13 amino acids. Trimming removed 1 base from V and 0 bases from J, with 6 bases in between. Per germline, CDR1 SQVTM and CDR2 ANQGSEA. The CDR3 coding sequence is TGCAGCGTTGAAGGGCGGATGAACACTGAAGCTTTCTTT. Translating it yields CSVEGRMNTEAFF.

The rearrangement links TRBV7-8 to TRBJ2-2; 7 bases match TRBD2. Germline assignment: CDR1 SGHVS and CDR2 FQNEAQ. This CDR3 has 17 amino acids. After removal of 1 base from V and 5 bases from J, the junction contained 10 bases not matched to a gene. In nucleotides, the CDR3 is TGTGCCAGCAGCTTAGGAGGCGGGAGCGGCTGGACCGGGGAGCTGTTTTTT. Translated, it gives CASSLGGGSGWTGELFF.

This clone appeared a few times. CDR3 nucleotide sequence: TGTGCCACCAGACTAGCGGGAGATCTCAATGAGCAGTTCTTC. Translation: CATRLAGDLNEQFF. This chain uses TRBV25-1 with TRBJ2-1; the match to TRBD2 covers 12 bases. Looked up from germline, CDR1 is MGHDK and CDR2 is SYGVNS. The CDR3 loop spans 14 amino acids. V gave up 10 bases and J gave up 6 bases; unmatched junction bases: 7.

This chain connects TRBV7-9 to TRBJ1-3; D unresolved. The germline gives CDR1 SEHNR, CDR2 FQNEAQ (reference sequence). With 2 bases removed from V and 1 base from J, the gap between germline ends came to 3 bases. The CDR3 spans 13 residues. As DNA, the CDR3 is TGTGCCAGCAGCTTACTATCTGGAAACACCATATATTTT. Protein product: CASSLLSGNTIYF.

This chain connects TRBV20-1 to TRBJ2-7; D remains ambiguous. The V and J ends lost 5 bases and 3 bases respectively, with 8 bases between them. The CDR3 extends over 11 amino acids. Germline V CDR1 and CDR2: DFQATT, SNEGSKA (reference sequence). CDR3 coding DNA: TGCAGTGCTGCGGACGGCTACGAGCAGTACTTC. Its translation: CSAADGYEQYF.

Of note for this clone: This same CDR3 is encoded by further DNA sequences in the sample. This chain links TRBV7-2 with TRBJ1-2; D gene unclear. The CDR3 has 14 residues. The germline V and J ends were trimmed by 0 bases and 4 bases, with 9 bases remaining between them. Germline loops: CDR1 SGHTA, CDR2 FQGNSA. CDR3 loop: CASSLASGSYGYTF. The DNA for the CDR3 is TGTGCCAGCAGCTTAGCGTCAGGAAGCTATGGCTACACCTTC. Variable domain in full (rest from reference TRBV7-2 and TRBJ1-2): GAGVSQSPSNKVTEKGKDVELRCDPISGHTALYWYRQSLGQGLEFLIYFQGNSAPDKSGLPSDRFSAERTGGSVSTLTIQRTQQEDSAVYLCASSLASGSYGYTFGSGTRLTVV.

V gene TRBV4-3 combines with J gene TRBJ1-3, with D unclear. CDR3 length: 14 amino acids. Germline lookup yields CDR1 LGHNA and CDR2 YSLEER. The V gene lost 0 bases and the J gene lost 7 bases, with 10 bases spanning the gap. The CDR3 loop is CASSQDYTPNTIYF. DNA for the CDR3: TGCGCCAGCAGCCAAGATTATACTCCGAACACCATATATTTT.

This rearrangement joins TRBV5-6 to TRBJ2-7, with 7 bases that match TRBD1. The CDR3 contains 14 residues. CDR1 is SGHDT, CDR2 YYEEEE, per germline. Trimming took 4 bases from V and 2 from J; bases not matched to a gene: 6. The CDR3 loop reads CASSDAGTAYEQYF. The CDR3 DNA is TGTGCCAGCAGCGACGCCGGGACAGCCTACGAGCAGTACTTC. Full variable domain (outside the CDR3, taken from reference TRBV5-6 and TRBJ2-7): DAGVTQSPTHLIKTRGQQVTLRCSPKSGHDTVSWYQQALGQGPQFIFQYYEEEERQRGNFPDRFSGHQFPNYSSELNVNALLLGDSALYLCASSDAGTAYEQYFGPGTRLTVT.

The CDR3 is CAWRDRGGDEKLFF. For the CDR3, the DNA is TGTGCCTGGAGAGACAGGGGCGGTGATGAAAAACTGTTTTTT. V usage is TRBV30 and J usage is TRBJ1-4; 8 bases match TRBD1. From germline, CDR1 is GTSNPN and CDR2 SVGIG (reference sequence). The J segment lost 6 bases and the V segment lost 3 bases, leaving 6 bases of the junction unmatched. There are 14 residues in the CDR3.

This chain connects TRBV6-1 to TRBJ2-7, with 9 bases matching TRBD2. The germline V gene encodes CDR1 MNHNS and CDR2 SASEGT. J gave up 3 bases and V 0 bases, and 12 bases lay outside the gene matches. The CDR3 consists of 18 residues. The CDR3 loop reads CASSEAGQRLAAIYEQYF. For the CDR3, the DNA is TGTGCCAGCAGTGAAGCGGGACAGCGACTAGCGGCCATCTACGAGCAGTACTTC.

The genes are TRBV30 and TRBJ1-5, with 9 bases matching TRBD1. The CDR3 is 12 amino acids. Germline V lookup: CDR1 GTSNPN, CDR2 SVGIG (reference sequence). V trimming: 6 bases; J trimming: 6 bases; junction bases outside the gene matches: 3. CDR3 nucleotides: TGTGCCTGCGGGACAGGGTCTCAGCCCCAGCATTTT. Translation: CACGTGSQPQHF.

CDR3 DNA sequence: TGTGCCAGCAGTTACGGGCCCCGAGCTGGGTACGAGCAGTACTTC. It encodes CASSYGPRAGYEQYF. The chain uses TRBV6-6 and TRBJ2-7; no clear D. With 2 bases removed from V and 4 bases from J, the gap between germline ends came to 15 bases. The CDR3 has 15 amino acids. The V gene's germline CDR1 is MNHNY and CDR2 SVGAGI (reference sequence).

This clone turned up a few times. This chain uses TRBV10-1 with TRBJ2-3, with D hard to call. V lost 0 bases and J 3 bases, leaving 1 base between the germline ends. The CDR3 loop spans 12 amino acids. Germline CDR1 and CDR2: WNHNN and SYGVQD (reference sequence). CDR3 sequence: CASSESTDTQYF. The CDR3 bases are TGCGCCAGCAGTGAGTCGACAGATACGCAGTATTTT.

The chain combines TRBV4-1 with TRBJ2-2; 13 bases agree with TRBD2. The CDR3 extends over 15 amino acids. Germline assignment: CDR1 MGHRA and CDR2 YSYEKL. The J segment lost 11 bases and the V segment lost 0 bases, leaving 3 bases of the junction unmatched. Here the CDR3 reads CASSQDGGLAGELFF. The CDR3 DNA is TGCGCCAGCAGCCAAGATGGGGGACTAGCGGGAGAGCTGTTTTTT.

The chain combines TRBV6-1 with TRBJ2-7, with D tentatively TRBD2 (5 bases). The germline V gene encodes CDR1 MNHNS and CDR2 SASEGT. The CDR3 runs 13 residues. V lost 8 bases and J lost 6, with 17 bases in between. The CDR3 nucleotides are TGTGCCAGCTCCCCCTTGAGGGCATCCGAGCAGTACTTC. It codes for CASSPLRASEQYF.

The chain recombines TRBV9 with TRBJ1-2; D is possibly TRBD1 (5 bases). The germline V and J ends were trimmed by 0 bases and 5 bases, with 11 bases remaining between them. CDR1 is SGDLS and CDR2 is YYNGEE in the germline V gene. This CDR3 has 14 residues. The CDR3 bases are TGTGCCAGCAGCGTAGTGGGGGGACCATATGGCTACACCTTC. This sequence encodes CASSVVGGPYGYTF.

This sequence joins TRBV7-6 and TRBJ2-5; D is uncertain. V lost 6 bases, J lost 5 bases, and 7 bases lay in between. This CDR3 has 11 residues. Germline V gene data show CDR1 as SGHVS and CDR2 as FNYEAQ. For the CDR3, the DNA is TGTGCCAGCAGTATAGAGGAGACCCAGTACTTC. Translation gives CASSIEETQYF.

The chain links TRBV18 to TRBJ2-3, with D maybe TRBD1 (5 bases). The CDR3 runs to 15 residues. The germline V gene has CDR1 KGHSH and CDR2 LQKENI. The germline V and J ends were trimmed by 3 bases and 5 bases, with 15 bases remaining between them. CDR3 protein: CASSPPGLAGDTQYF. The CDR3, as DNA: TGTGCCAGCTCACCGCCAGGGCTCGCCGGAGATACGCAGTATTTT.

The chain has TRBV9 and TRBJ2-7, with 7 bases lining up with TRBD1. Germline assignment: CDR1 SGDLS and CDR2 YYNGEE. There are 14 residues in the CDR3. The V segment lost 0 bases and the J segment 3 bases; nucleotides outside the gene matches: 3. CDR3 in DNA: TGTGCCAGCAGCGTAGGGCAGGGGGTCTACGAGCAGTACTTC. Protein product: CASSVGQGVYEQYF.

The chain joins TRBV2 to TRBJ1-4; D is possibly TRBD1 (6 bases). From germline, CDR1 is SNHLY and CDR2 FYNNEI. The CDR3 is 12 amino acids. Trimming cost V 8 bases and J 8 bases, with 12 bases left between them. The CDR3 DNA reads TGTGCCAGCGGAAGGGGGAGGGAAAAACTGTTTTTT. It encodes CASGRGREKLFF. Full variable domain (rest looked up from reference TRBV2 and TRBJ1-4): EPEVTQTPSHQVTQMGQEVILRCVPISNHLYFYWYRQILGQKVEFLVSFYNNEISEKSEIFDDQFSVERPDGSNFTLKIRSTKLEDSAMYFCASGRGREKLFFGSGTQLSVL.

The table lists this clone with a count of one. The rearrangement joins TRBV7-2 to TRBJ2-5; D is perhaps TRBD1 (6 bases). V lost 3 bases, J lost 5 bases, and 10 bases lay in between. Looked up from germline, CDR1 is SGHTA and CDR2 is FQGNSA. The CDR3 is made up of 13 amino acids. CDR3 amino acids: CASSFAGVETQYF. CDR3 in DNA: TGTGCCAGCAGCTTTGCAGGGGTCGAGACCCAGTACTTC.

In DNA form, the CDR3 reads TGTGCCAGTAGTATCGCCCTTAATCAGCCCCAGCATTTT. Its protein product is CASSIALNQPQHF. V usage is TRBV19 and J usage is TRBJ1-5; D is unclear. Looked up from germline, CDR1 is LNHDA and CDR2 is SQIVND (reference sequence). V was clipped by 3 bases and J by 4 bases, with 7 bases between them. The CDR3 extends over 13 amino acids.

The chain carries TRBV14 and TRBJ2-5, with D possibly being TRBD1 (6 bases). Germline V gene sequence: CDR1 SGHDN, CDR2 FVKESK. V was shortened by 2 bases and J by 5 bases, with 9 bases between the two germline ends. The CDR3 has 13 amino acids. The DNA for the CDR3 is TGTGCCAGCAGCCAATGGCAGGGGGAGACCCAGTACTTC. Its translation is CASSQWQGETQYF.